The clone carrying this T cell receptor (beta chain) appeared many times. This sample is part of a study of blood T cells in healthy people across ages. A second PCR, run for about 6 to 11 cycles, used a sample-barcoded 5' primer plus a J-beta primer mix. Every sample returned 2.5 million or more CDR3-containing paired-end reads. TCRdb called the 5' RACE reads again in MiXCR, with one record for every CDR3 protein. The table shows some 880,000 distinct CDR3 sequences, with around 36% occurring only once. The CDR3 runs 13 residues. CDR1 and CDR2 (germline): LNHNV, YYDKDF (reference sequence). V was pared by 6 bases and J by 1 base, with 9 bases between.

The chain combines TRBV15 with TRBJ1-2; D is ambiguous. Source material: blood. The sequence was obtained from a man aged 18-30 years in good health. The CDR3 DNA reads TGTGCCACCAGTCCAGGCCTTAACTATGGCTACACCTTC. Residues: CATSPGLNYGYTF. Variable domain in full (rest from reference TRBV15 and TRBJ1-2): DAMVIQNPRYQVTQFGKPVTLSCSQTLNHNVMYWYQQKSSQAPKLLFHYYDKDFNNEADTPDNFQSRRPNTSFCFLDIRSPGLGDTAMYLCATSPGLNYGYTFGSGTRLTVV.